This T cell receptor beta chain was profiled in a study of metastatic and nonmetastatic thyroid tumors. Using MiXCR, TCRdb re-called clones from the PCR reads. The sample records 30,000 to 35,000 clones, 25% to 30% being singletons. No treatment had been given to any patient before thyroid surgery. Germline V gene sequence: CDR1 LGHDT, CDR2 YNNKEL (reference sequence). The CDR3 sequence is 12 residues long. Trimming stripped 1 base from V and 4 bases from J, with 4 bases between. The sequence derives from a female donor with papillary thyroid cancer or a benign thyroid nodule (not recorded which). Some clones in this sample may be carry-over from other donors' samples. The chain has TRBV3-1 and TRBJ1-2; D is uncertain. Sequenced sample: blood. The CDR3 DNA reads TGTGCCAGCAGCCAAGGGACCTATGGCTACACCTTC. Its translation: CASSQGTYGYTF.